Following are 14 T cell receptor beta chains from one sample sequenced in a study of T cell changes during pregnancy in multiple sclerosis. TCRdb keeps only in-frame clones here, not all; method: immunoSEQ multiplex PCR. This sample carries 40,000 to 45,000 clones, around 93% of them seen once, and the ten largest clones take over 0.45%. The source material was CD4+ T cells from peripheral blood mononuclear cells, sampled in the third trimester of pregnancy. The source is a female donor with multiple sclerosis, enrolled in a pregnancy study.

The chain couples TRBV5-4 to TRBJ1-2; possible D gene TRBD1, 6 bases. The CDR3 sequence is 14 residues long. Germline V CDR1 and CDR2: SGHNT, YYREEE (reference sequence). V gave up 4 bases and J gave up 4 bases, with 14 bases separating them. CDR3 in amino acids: CASSIPGQSYGYTF. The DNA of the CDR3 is TGTGCCAGCAGCATACCTGGACAGAGCTATGGCTACACCTTC. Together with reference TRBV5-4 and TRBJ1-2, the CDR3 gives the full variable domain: ETGVTQSPTHLIKTRGQQVTLRCSSQSGHNTVSWYQQALGQGPQFIFQYYREEENGRGNFPPRFSGLQFPNYSSELNVNALELDDSALYLCASSIPGQSYGYTFGSGTRLTVV.

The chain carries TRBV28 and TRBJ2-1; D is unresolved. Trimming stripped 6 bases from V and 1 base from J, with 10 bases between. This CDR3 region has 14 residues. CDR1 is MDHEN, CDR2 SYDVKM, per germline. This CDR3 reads CASSFGVSYNEQFF. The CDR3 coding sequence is TGTGCCAGCAGCTTCGGAGTATCCTACAATGAGCAGTTCTTC. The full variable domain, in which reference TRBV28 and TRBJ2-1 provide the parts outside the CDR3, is DVKVTQSSRYLVKRTGEKVFLECVQDMDHENMFWYRQDPGLGLRLIYFSYDVKMKEKGDIPEGYSVSREKKERFSLILESASTNQTSMYLCASSFGVSYNEQFFGPGTRLTVL.

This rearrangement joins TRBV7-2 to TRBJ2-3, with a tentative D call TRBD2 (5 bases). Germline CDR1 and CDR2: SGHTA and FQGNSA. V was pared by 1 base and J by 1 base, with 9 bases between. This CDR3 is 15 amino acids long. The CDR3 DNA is TGTGCCAGCAGCTTAGAAGCGAGGGGCACAGATACGCAGTATTTT. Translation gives CASSLEARGTDTQYF.

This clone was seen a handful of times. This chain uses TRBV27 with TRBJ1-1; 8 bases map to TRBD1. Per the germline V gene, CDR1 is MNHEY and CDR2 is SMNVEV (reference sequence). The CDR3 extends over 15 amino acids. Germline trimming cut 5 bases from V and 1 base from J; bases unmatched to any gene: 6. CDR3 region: CASSGTGHSNTEAFF. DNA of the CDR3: TGTGCCAGCAGTGGGACAGGCCACTCGAACACTGAAGCTTTCTTT.

In nucleotides, the CDR3 is TGTGCCAGCAGCTCAGGGGTGCATGTGGATGGCTACACCTTC. It codes for CASSSGVHVDGYTF. The rearrangement joins TRBV11-2 to TRBJ1-2; D is perhaps TRBD1 (6 bases). The CDR3 contains 14 residues. Germline V gene lookup returns CDR1 SGHAT and CDR2 FQNNGV. V dropped 4 bases and J dropped 6 bases, with 15 bases sitting between them. Looking up the rest from reference TRBV11-2 and TRBJ1-2 gives the full variable domain: EAGVAQSPRYKIIEKRQSVAFWCNPISGHATLYWYQQILGQGPKLLIQFQNNGVVDDSQLPKDRFSAERLKGVDSTLKIQPAKLEDSAVYLCASSSGVHVDGYTFGSGTRLTVV.

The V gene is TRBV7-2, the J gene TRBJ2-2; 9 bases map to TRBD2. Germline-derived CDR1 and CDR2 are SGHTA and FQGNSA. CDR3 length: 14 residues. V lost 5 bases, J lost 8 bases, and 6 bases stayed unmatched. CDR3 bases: TGTGCCAGCAGCCCGGGGACTAGCCAAGGGGAGCTGTTTTTT. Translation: CASSPGTSQGELFF.

This CDR3 is CASSFGAGGYEKLFF. The CDR3, as DNA: TGTGCCAGCAGTTTCGGGGCAGGGGGCTATGAAAAACTGTTTTTT. The chain has TRBV25-1 and TRBJ1-4; 8 nucleotides agree with TRBD1. CDR1 MGHDK and CDR2 SYGVNS come from the germline V gene. The CDR3 extends over 15 amino acids. Losses at the gene ends were 5 bases for V and 6 bases for J; bases not matched to a gene: 8. The complete variable domain, with remaining parts taken from reference TRBV25-1 and TRBJ1-4, reads EADIYQTPRYLVIGTGKKITLECSQTMGHDKMYWYQQDPGMELHLIHYSYGVNSTEKGDLSSESTVSRIRTEHFPLTLESARPSHTSQYLCASSFGAGGYEKLFFGSGTQLSVL.

For the CDR3, the DNA is TGTGCCAGCAGCTTGGCTGGCTGGGGCTACACCTTC. Amino acids: CASSLAGWGYTF. J is TRBJ1-2 and V is TRBV5-4; no clear D. CDR3 length: 12 amino acids. Germline V CDR1 and CDR2: SGHNT, YYREEE (reference sequence). The V end was cut by 0 bases, the J end by 8 bases, with 8 bases between.

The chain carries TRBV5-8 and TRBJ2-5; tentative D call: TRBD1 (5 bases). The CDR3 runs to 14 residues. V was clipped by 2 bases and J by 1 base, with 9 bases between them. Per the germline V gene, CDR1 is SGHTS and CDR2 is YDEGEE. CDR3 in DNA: TGTGCCAGCAGCTTCCAGGGCGGCCAAGAGACCCAGTACTTC. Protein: CASSFQGGQETQYF.

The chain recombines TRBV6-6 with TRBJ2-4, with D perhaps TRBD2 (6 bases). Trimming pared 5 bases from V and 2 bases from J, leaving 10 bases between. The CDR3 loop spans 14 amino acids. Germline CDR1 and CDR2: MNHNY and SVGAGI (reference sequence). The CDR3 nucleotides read TGTGCCAGCAGTCAAGGGAGGTCCAAAAACATTCAGTACTTC. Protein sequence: CASSQGRSKNIQYF.

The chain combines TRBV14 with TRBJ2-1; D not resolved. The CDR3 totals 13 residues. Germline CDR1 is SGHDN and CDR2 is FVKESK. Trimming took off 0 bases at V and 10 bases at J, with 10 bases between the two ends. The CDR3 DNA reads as TGTGCCAGCAGCCAAGATTTGTCCAGAGAGCAGTTCTTC. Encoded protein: CASSQDLSREQFF.

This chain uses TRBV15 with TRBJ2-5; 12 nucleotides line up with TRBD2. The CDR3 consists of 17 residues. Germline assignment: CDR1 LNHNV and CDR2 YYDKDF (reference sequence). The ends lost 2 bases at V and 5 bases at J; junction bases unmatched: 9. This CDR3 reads CATSRTLAGGPLETQYF. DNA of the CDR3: TGTGCCACCAGCAGAACTCTAGCGGGAGGGCCCTTGGAGACCCAGTACTTC.

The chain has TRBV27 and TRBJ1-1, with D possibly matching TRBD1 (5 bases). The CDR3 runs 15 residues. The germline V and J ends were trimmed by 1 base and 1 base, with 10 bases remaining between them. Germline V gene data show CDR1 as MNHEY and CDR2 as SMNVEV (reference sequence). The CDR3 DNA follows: TGTGCCAGCAGTTTATTTGCGGGACCGAACACTGAAGCTTTCTTT. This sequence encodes CASSLFAGPNTEAFF.

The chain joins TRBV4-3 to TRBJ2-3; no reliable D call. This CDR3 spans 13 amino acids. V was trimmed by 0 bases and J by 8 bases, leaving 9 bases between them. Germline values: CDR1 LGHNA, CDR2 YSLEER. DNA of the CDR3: TGCGCCAGCAGCCAAGACAGGATAAGTACGCAGTATTTT. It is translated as CASSQDRISTQYF.